The 2 T cell receptor beta chains below were found in one sample sequenced in a study of T cell repertoires in cytomegalovirus infection. TCRdb analysed the reads with MiXCR anew, one entry per CDR3 protein. This sample has approximately 250,000 distinct CDR3 sequences, with roughly 6.5% found just once. Sample: PBMCs. These receptors all stem from a human donor in good health (CMV status not recorded). Some clones in this sample may be carry-over from other donors' samples.

At least ten counts were recorded for this clonotype. The CDR3 DNA reads TGTGCCAGCAGCACCGGGACGGGTAATGAAAAACTGTTTTTT. Translated: CASSTGTGNEKLFF. V is TRBV7-2 and J is TRBJ1-4; D is possibly TRBD1 (5 bases). The ends were cut back, 5 bases at V and 4 bases at J, with 11 bases in the middle. Germline assignment: CDR1 SGHTA and CDR2 FQGNSA. CDR3 length equals 14 residues.

This clonotype has at least ten counts. V gene TRBV6-2 or TRBV6-3 combines with J gene TRBJ2-1; 8 bases line up with TRBD1. The CDR3 runs 14 residues. Germline V gene lookup returns CDR1 MNHEY and CDR2 SVGEGT. V shed 2 bases and J 8 bases; nucleotides not matched to a gene: 5. This CDR3 is CASSYQGAYHEQFF. For the CDR3, the DNA is TGTGCCAGCAGTTACCAGGGGGCCTATCATGAGCAGTTCTTC.